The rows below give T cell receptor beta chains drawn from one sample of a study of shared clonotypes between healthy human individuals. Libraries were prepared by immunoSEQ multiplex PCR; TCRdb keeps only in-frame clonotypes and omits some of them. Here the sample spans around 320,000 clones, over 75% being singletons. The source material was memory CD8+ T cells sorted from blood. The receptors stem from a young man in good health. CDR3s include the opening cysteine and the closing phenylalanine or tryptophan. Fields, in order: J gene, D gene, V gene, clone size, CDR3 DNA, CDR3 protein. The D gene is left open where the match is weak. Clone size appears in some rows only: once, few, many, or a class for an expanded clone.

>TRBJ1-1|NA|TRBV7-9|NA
TGTGCCAGCAGCGGACAGAATTTGAACACTGAAGCTTTCTTT
CASSGQNLNTEAFF
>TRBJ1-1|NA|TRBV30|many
TGTGCCTGGAGTGTACCAGGGGCTGAAGCTTTCTTT
CAWSVPGAEAFF
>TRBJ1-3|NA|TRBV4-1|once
TGCGCCAGCAGCCCCGCAGATCCTTCTGGAAACACCATATATTTT
CASSPADPSGNTIYF
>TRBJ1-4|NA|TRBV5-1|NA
TGCGCCAGCAGCCAGGCGGCCTCAACTAATGAAAAACTGTTTTTT
CASSQAASTNEKLFF
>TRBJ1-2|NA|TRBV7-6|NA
TGTGCCAGCAGCTTTCGGCCAGACTATGGCTACACCTTC
CASSFRPDYGYTF
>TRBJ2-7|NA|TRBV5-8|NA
TGTGCCAGCAGCCCGCCGGGCGGAGCCACCTACGAGCAGTACTTC
CASSPPGGATYEQYF
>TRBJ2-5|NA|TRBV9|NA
TGTGCCAGCAGCCAAGGGACTGGGAGAGAGACCCAGTACTTC
CASSQGTGRETQYF
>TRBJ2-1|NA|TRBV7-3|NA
TGTGCCAGCAGCCCACGGACCGGGGATGAGCAGTTCTTC
CASSPRTGDEQFF
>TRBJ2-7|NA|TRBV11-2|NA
TGTGCCAGCAGCTTAATGGGCGGGACCCTCTCCTACGAGCAGTACTTC
CASSLMGGTLSYEQYF
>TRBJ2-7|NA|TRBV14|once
TGTGCCAGCAGCCAAGAAACATTAACTATCTACGAGCAGTACTTC
CASSQETLTIYEQYF
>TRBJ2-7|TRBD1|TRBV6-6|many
TGTGCCAGCAGTTACTCTTCAGGGGGCAGCTACGAGCAGTACTTC
CASSYSSGGSYEQYF
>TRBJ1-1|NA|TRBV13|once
TGTGCCAGCAGCTTAGGACAGGGAGGAACTGAAGCTTTCTTT
CASSLGQGGTEAFF
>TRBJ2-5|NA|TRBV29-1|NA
TGCAGCGTTGAGGACCGGGAGACCCAGTACTTC
CSVEDRETQYF
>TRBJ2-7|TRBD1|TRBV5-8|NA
TGTGCCAGCAGCTTCGTCGGGACAGGGCATGAGCAGTACTTC
CASSFVGTGHEQYF
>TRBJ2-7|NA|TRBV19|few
TGTGCCAGTAGCCTAGGGGGAGGAGACTCCTACGAGCAGTACTTC
CASSLGGGDSYEQYF
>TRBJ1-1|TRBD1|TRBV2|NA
TGTGCCAGCAGTGAACCGAGGGGACAGGACACTGAAGCTTTCTTT
CASSEPRGQDTEAFF
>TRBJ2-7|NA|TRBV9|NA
TGTGCCAGCAGCGTAGAGGACAGCCCCTACGAGCAGTACTTC
CASSVEDSPYEQYF
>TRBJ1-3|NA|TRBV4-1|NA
TGCGCCAGCAGCCCAGGGGTCTCTGGAAACACCATATATTTT
CASSPGVSGNTIYF
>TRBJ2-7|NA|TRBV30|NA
TGTGCCTGGCGTCTCGGGTTGGGAGAGCAGTACTTC
CAWRLGLGEQYF
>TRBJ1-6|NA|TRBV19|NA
TGTGCCAGTAGTATAGGAGGTGGGGGCCACTCACCCCTCCACTTT
CASSIGGGGHSPLHF
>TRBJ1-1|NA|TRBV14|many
TGTGCCAGCAGCCCGACAGCTGGACTTTATGAAGCTTTCTTT
CASSPTAGLYEAFF
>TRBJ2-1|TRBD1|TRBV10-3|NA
TGTGCCATCAGAAACTTGGACAGGGGTTCAAATGAGCAGTTCTTC
CAIRNLDRGSNEQFF
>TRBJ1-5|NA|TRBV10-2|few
TGCGCCAGCAGTCCCCATTCCGGCCAGCCCCAGCATTTT
CASSPHSGQPQHF
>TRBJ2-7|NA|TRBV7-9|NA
TGTGCCAGCAGCTTAGTCGGCGGAACCTACGAGCAGTACTTC
CASSLVGGTYEQYF
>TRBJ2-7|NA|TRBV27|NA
TGTGCCAGCAGTTTATGGGGCCCGGGTATCTACGAGCAGTACTTC
CASSLWGPGIYEQYF
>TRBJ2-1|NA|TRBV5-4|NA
TGTGCCAGCAGCTTGCCCCATCCGGCTGAGCAGTTCTTC
CASSLPHPAEQFF
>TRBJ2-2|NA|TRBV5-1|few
TGCGCCAGCAGCTTATACAGCGAGAACACCGGGGAGCTGTTTTTT
CASSLYSENTGELFF
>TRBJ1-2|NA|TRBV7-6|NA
TGTGCCAGCAGGTTGACCCTCGCAGAGGGCTACACCTTC
CASRLTLAEGYTF
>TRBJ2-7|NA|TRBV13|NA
TGTGCCAGCAGCCTGGAGGGGACCTCCTACGAGCAGTACTTC
CASSLEGTSYEQYF
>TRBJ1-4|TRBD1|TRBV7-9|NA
TGTGCCAGCAGCCATTGGGACAGGGCGGATGAAAAACTGTTTTTT
CASSHWDRADEKLFF
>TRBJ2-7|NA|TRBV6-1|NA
TGTGCCAGCAGTGAAGCACGGCTAGGCTACGAGCAGTACTTC
CASSEARLGYEQYF
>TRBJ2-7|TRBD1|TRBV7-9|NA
TGTGCCAGCAGCTTAGAAACAGGGGCTAAGGGCTCCTACGAGCAGTACTTC
CASSLETGAKGSYEQYF
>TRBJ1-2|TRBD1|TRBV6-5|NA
TGTGCCAGCACCCCGACAGGGGAAGGGTATGGCTACACCTTC
CASTPTGEGYGYTF
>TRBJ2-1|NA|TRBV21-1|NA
TGTGCCAGCAGCAAAGTGGCCAGGGTCTACAATGAGCAGTTCTTC
CASSKVARVYNEQFF
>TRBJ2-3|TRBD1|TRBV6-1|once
TGTGCCAGCAGTGAAGCGGACCTACAGGGGGCCTCCAGGACGCAGTATTTT
CASSEADLQGASRTQYF
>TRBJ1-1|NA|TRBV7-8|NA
TGTGCCAGCAGCCCCAAGCTTTCTAACACTGAAGCTTTCTTT
CASSPKLSNTEAFF
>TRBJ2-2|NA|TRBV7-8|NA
TGTGCCAGCAGCTTATCTCTCGCGGGATACACCGGGGAGCTGTTTTTT
CASSLSLAGYTGELFF
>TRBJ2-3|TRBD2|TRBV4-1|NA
TGCGCCAGCAGCCAAGATGGGGGACTAGCGGGAGTCACAGATACGCAGTATTTT
CASSQDGGLAGVTDTQYF
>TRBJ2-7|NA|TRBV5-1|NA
TGCGCCAGCAGCTTGGCCCCCGACTCCGAGCAGTACTTC
CASSLAPDSEQYF
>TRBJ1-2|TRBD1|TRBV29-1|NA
TGCAGCGTTGAAGTCTGGGCAGGGGGGATTGATGGCTACACCTTC
CSVEVWAGGIDGYTF
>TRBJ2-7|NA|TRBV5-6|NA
TGTGCCAGCAGCTTGGATCTGACTGGAGGCCGCGAGCAGTACTTC
CASSLDLTGGREQYF
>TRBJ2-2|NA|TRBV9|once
TGTGCCAGCAGCGAAAGCACCGGGGAGCTGTTTTTT
CASSESTGELFF
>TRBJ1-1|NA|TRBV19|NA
TGTGCCAGTAGTATAGCTATAACATCCCGAGATGAAGCTTTCTTT
CASSIAITSRDEAFF
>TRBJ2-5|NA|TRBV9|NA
TGTGCCAGCAGCGTTGGTCTAGAGATGGAGACCCAGTACTTC
CASSVGLEMETQYF
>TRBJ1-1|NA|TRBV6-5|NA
TGTGCCAGCAGTTCGGTTCGAGGAGCTTTCTTT
CASSSVRGAFF
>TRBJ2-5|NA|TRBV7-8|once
TGTGCCAGCAGCCAGGACTTGGAGACCCAGTACTTC
CASSQDLETQYF
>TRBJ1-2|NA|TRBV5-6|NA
TGTGCCAGCAGCTATAATCAGGGAGGTGGCTACACCTTC
CASSYNQGGGYTF
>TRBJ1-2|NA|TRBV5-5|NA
TGTGCCAGCAGCTTGGACATCTATGGCTACACCTTC
CASSLDIYGYTF
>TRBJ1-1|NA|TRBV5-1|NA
TGCGCCAGCAGCCCAGGAGGAGGGAACACTGAAGCTTTCTTT
CASSPGGGNTEAFF
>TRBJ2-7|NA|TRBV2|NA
TGTGCCAGCGAGGTGGGGAGTGAACCATACGAGCAGTACTTC
CASEVGSEPYEQYF
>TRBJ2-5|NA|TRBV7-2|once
TGTGCCAGCAGCTTAACGGGGGACGCCACGAGAAAGACCCAGTACTTC
CASSLTGDATRKTQYF
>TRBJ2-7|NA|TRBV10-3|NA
TGTGCCATCTGGGACGGGTACGAGCAGTACTTC
CAIWDGYEQYF
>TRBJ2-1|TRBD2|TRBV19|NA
TGTGCCAGTACCTCAACCGGACTAGTCCCGTATGAGCAGTTCTTC
CASTSTGLVPYEQFF